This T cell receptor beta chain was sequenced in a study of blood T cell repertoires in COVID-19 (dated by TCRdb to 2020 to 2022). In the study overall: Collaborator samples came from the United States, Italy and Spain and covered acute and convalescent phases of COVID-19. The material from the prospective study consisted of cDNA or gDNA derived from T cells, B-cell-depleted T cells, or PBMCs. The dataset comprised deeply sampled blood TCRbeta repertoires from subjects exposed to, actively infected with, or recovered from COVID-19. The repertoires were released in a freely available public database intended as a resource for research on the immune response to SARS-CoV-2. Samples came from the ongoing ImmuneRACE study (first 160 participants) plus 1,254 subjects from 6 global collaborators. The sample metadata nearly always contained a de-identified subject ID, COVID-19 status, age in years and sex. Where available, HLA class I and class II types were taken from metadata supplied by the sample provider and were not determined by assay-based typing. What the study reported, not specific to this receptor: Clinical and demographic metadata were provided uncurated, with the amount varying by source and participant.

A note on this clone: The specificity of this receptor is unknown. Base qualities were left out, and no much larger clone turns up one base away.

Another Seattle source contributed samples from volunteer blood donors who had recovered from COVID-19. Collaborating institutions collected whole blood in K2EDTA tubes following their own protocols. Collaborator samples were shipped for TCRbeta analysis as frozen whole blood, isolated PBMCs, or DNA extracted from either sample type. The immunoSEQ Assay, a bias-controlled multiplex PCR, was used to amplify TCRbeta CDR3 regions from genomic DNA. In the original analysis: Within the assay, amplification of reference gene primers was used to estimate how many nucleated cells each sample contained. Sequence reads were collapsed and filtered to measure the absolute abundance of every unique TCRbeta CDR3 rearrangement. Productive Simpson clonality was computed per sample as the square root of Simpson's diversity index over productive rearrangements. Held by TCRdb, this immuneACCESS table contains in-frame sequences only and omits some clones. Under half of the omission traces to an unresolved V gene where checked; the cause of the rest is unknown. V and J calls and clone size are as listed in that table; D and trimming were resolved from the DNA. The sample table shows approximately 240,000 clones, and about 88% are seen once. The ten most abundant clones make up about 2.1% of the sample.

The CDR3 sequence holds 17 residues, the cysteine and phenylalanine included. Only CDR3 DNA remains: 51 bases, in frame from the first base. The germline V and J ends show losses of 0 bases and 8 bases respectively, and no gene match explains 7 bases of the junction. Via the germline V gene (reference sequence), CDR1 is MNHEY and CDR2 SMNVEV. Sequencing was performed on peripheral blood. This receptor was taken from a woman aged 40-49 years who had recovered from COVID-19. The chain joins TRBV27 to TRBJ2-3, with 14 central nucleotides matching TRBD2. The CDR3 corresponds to CASSLSGLAGVLGTQYF. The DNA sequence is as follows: TGTGCCAGCAGTTTATCGGGACTAGCGGGGGTTTTGGGTACGCAGTATTTT.